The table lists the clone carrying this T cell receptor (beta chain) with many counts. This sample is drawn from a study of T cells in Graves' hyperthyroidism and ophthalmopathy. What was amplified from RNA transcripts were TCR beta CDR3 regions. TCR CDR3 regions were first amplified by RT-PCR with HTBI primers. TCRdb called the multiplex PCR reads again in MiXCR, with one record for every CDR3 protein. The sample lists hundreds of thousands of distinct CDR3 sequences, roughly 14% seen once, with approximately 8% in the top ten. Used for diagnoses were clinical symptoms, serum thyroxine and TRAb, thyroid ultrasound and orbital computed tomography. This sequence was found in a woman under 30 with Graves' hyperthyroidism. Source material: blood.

The CDR3 DNA reads TGTGCCTGGAGTGCCGCGGACACCTCGCAAGCTTTCTTT. Translated, it gives CAWSAADTSQAFF. V usage is TRBV30 and J usage is TRBJ1-1; a weak D match, TRBD1 (5 bases). V shed 1 base and J shed 9 bases, with 15 bases lying between them. Germline-derived CDR1 and CDR2 are GTSNPN and SVGIG (reference sequence). This CDR3 is built from 13 residues.